Each of the 18 T cell receptor beta chains below was sequenced from the same sample in a study of T cells in Graves' hyperthyroidism and ophthalmopathy (dated by TCRdb to the late 2010s). Library preparation employed multiplex PCR. Sequenced on an Illumina HiSeq 2000. The TCR beta CDR3 regions were amplified from the RNA transcripts. A first-round RT-PCR of the TCR CDR3 used the HTBI primer set with the Qiagen OneStep RT-PCR kit. The public reads were reprocessed in TCRdb via fastp at Q25 and MiXCR, keeping in-frame beta chains. Duplicate CDR3 protein sequences are folded into a single record with the most common DNA and genes. This sample holds about 400,000 distinct CDR3 sequences; 15% to 17% were observed only once. The ten largest clonotypes hold 13% to 15% of the sample. The sequencing input was blood. The receptors derive from a woman under 30 with Graves' hyperthyroidism.

This chain uses TRBV6-1 with TRBJ2-7, with a weak D call TRBD2 (6 bases). This CDR3 region has 13 residues. V lost 11 bases and J 3 bases, leaving 17 bases between the germline ends. In germline, CDR1 is MNHNS, CDR2 SASEGT. The CDR3 loop is CASKGAGIYEQYF. The DNA for the CDR3 is TGTGCCTCAAAGGGTGCGGGGATCTACGAGCAGTACTTC.

This clonotype was recorded once. One junction end does not reproduce the germline sequence, and a read error may be involved. The chain has TRBV29-1 and TRBJ2-1, with 8 bases aligning to TRBD1. Germline CDR1 and CDR2: SQVTM and ANQGSEA. CDR3 size: 14 residues. The CDR3, as DNA: TGCAGCGTCAGCAGGGCAGGGGGCTACGATGAGCAGTTCTTC. Encoded protein: CSVSRAGGYDEQFF.

The CDR3 sequence: CASSELRGAGNEQFF. The CDR3 bases are TGTGCCAGCAGTGAATTGAGGGGGGCAGGCAATGAGCAGTTCTTC. The genes are TRBV25-1 and TRBJ2-1; tentatively, D is TRBD1 or TRBD2 (6 bases each). Germline V CDR1 and CDR2: MGHDK, SYGVNS. Trimming stripped 1 base from V and 6 bases from J, with 13 bases between. The CDR3 runs to 15 residues.

The CDR3 is CSATDRFWLVKNIQYF. CDR3 DNA sequence: TGCAGTGCTACGGACAGGTTTTGGTTGGTCAAAAACATTCAGTACTTC. The chain is built from TRBV20-1 and TRBJ2-4; 7 positions match TRBD1. CDR3 length equals 16 residues. From germline, CDR1 is DFQATT and CDR2 SNEGSKA (reference sequence). Trimming took 4 bases from V and 3 from J; bases not matched to a gene: 12.

This clonotype was recorded many times. CDR3 sequence (DNA): TGCAGTGCTAGGGGGGGGGTGGAGACCCAGTACTTC. Translated: CSARGGVETQYF. J is TRBJ2-5 and V is TRBV20-1; 7 positions agree with TRBD2. The CDR3 covers 12 residues. V was pared by 3 bases and J by 5 bases, with 3 bases of the junction left unmatched. Germline V lookup: CDR1 DFQATT, CDR2 SNEGSKA (reference sequence).

This clonotype was counted a few times. V and J are TRBV9 and TRBJ1-2; D may be TRBD1 (5 bases). V was clipped by 3 bases and J by 0 bases, with 12 bases between them. The CDR3 extends over 15 amino acids. Germline assignment: CDR1 SGDLS and CDR2 YYNGEE. CDR3 protein: CASSAGDPANYGYTF. The CDR3 coding sequence is TGTGCCAGCAGCGCGGGGGACCCAGCTAACTATGGCTACACCTTC.

This chain uses TRBV18 with TRBJ2-3, with no clear D. V was clipped by 6 bases and J by 4 bases, with 8 bases between them. The V gene's germline CDR1 is KGHSH and CDR2 LQKENI. The length of the CDR3 is 12 residues. The CDR3 loop is CASSRAADTQYF. The CDR3 nucleotides read TGTGCCAGCTCTAGGGCAGCAGATACGCAGTATTTT.

The chain couples TRBV20-1 to TRBJ2-3; 9 bases align to TRBD2. Germline V gene sequence: CDR1 DFQATT, CDR2 SNEGSKA (reference sequence). The J segment lost 5 bases and the V segment lost 0 bases, leaving 12 bases of the junction unmatched. The CDR3 loop spans 17 amino acids. The CDR3 reads CSARDTPGTSSGDTQYF. CDR3 DNA sequence: TGCAGTGCTAGAGACACACCCGGGACTAGCTCCGGAGATACGCAGTATTTT.

This chain links TRBV5-1 with TRBJ2-6, with 10 bases identical to TRBD1. V lost 0 bases and J lost 1; bases outside the gene matches: 10. The CDR3 has 20 amino acids. CDR1 and CDR2 (germline): SGHRS, YFSETQ. This CDR3 reads CASSLAKTGGVISGANVLTF. The CDR3 region has the DNA TGCGCCAGCAGCTTGGCCAAGACAGGGGGCGTGATATCTGGGGCCAACGTCCTGACTTTC.

This clonotype was seen at least ten times. V usage is TRBV6-1 and J usage is TRBJ2-2; D unclear. Between the trimmed V and J ends, which lost 4 bases and 4 bases, there was a span of 13 bases. Germline V gene sequence: CDR1 MNHNS, CDR2 SASEGT. The CDR3 totals 15 residues. This CDR3 reads CASSGVAVSTGELFF. CDR3 nucleotide sequence: TGTGCCAGCAGTGGAGTGGCTGTAAGCACCGGGGAGCTGTTTTTT.

This clonotype was detected ten times or more. V gene TRBV15 combines with J gene TRBJ2-3; D unclear. The CDR3 loop spans 13 amino acids. V dropped 0 bases and J dropped 8 bases, with 9 bases sitting between them. The germline V gene has CDR1 LNHNV and CDR2 YYDKDF (reference sequence). The CDR3 nucleotides are TGTGCCACCAGCAGAGATCGGTTTGTTACGCAGTATTTT. As protein: CATSRDRFVTQYF.

This clonotype was counted ten times or more. The chain is built from TRBV29-1 and TRBJ2-7; TRBD2 matches at 9 bases. The germline V gene encodes CDR1 SQVTM and CDR2 ANQGSEA. This CDR3 is 13 amino acids long. V lost 2 bases and J lost 3; bases outside the gene matches: 2. In DNA, the CDR3 is TGCAGCGTTGAAACTAGCGGGCACTACGAGCAGTACTTC. This sequence encodes CSVETSGHYEQYF.

Only a few counts were recorded for this clonotype. V gene TRBV7-9 combines with J gene TRBJ2-7; D not certain. Germline CDR1 and CDR2: SEHNR and FQNEAQ (reference sequence). Trimming took off 2 bases at V and 7 bases at J, with 9 bases between the two ends. This CDR3 comprises 12 residues. CDR3 bases: TGTGCCAGCAGCTTATCTCTCTGGGAGCAGTACTTC. Its translation: CASSLSLWEQYF.

This clonotype occurred many times. The CDR3 bases are TGTGCCATCAGTGAGTCGGGGGGACTAGCGGGAAGGAATGAGCAGTTCTTC. This gives the protein CAISESGGLAGRNEQFF. The chain links TRBV10-3 to TRBJ2-1, with TRBD2 matching 13 bases. Germline lookup yields CDR1 ENHRY and CDR2 SYGVKD. The CDR3 length is 17 residues. V trimming: 0 bases; J trimming: 7 bases; junction bases outside the gene matches: 6.

This clonotype was observed at least ten times. The V gene is TRBV11-1, the J gene TRBJ2-1; TRBD2 aligns across 11 bases. V dropped 5 bases and J dropped 6; count of bases not matched to a gene: 6. The CDR3 consists of 15 residues. Per the germline V gene, CDR1 is SGHAT and CDR2 is FQDESV (reference sequence). The CDR3 loop reads CASSQTSGRGNEQFF. In DNA form, the CDR3 reads TGTGCCAGCAGCCAAACTAGCGGGAGAGGCAATGAGCAGTTCTTC.

This clonotype has a count of ten or more. The chain combines TRBV28 with TRBJ2-4, with TRBD1 identical over 8 bases. Germline V gives CDR1 MDHEN, CDR2 SYDVKM. J was trimmed by 6 bases and V by 6 bases; bases with no gene match: 7. CDR3 length equals 14 residues. For the CDR3, the DNA is TGTGCCAGCAGCTGGACAGGGATGGGAAACATTCAGTACTTC. Translating it yields CASSWTGMGNIQYF.

Ten or more counts support this clonotype. The rearrangement links TRBV2 to TRBJ1-1, with D unclear. This CDR3 has 14 residues. V was shortened by 2 bases and J by 1 base, with 8 bases between the two germline ends. CDR1 SNHLY and CDR2 FYNNEI come from the germline V gene. Here the CDR3 reads CASSEFRGNTEAFF. The CDR3 region has the DNA TGTGCCAGCAGTGAATTTCGGGGGAACACTGAAGCTTTCTTT.

This clonotype has a single count. The CDR3, as DNA: TGCAGCGTAGAGAATAACGAAGCTTTCTTT. It encodes CSVENNEAFF. The chain is built from TRBV29-1 and TRBJ1-1; D remains ambiguous. Between the trimmed V and J ends, which lost 6 bases and 8 bases, there was a span of 10 bases. CDR3 length equals 10 residues. Looked up from germline, CDR1 is SQVTM and CDR2 is ANQGSEA. The complete variable domain, with remaining parts taken from reference TRBV29-1 and TRBJ1-1, reads SAVISQKPSRDICQRGTSLTIQCQVDSQVTMMFWYRQQPGQSLTLIATANQGSEATYESGFVIDKFPISRPNLTFSTLTVSNMSPEDSSIYLCSVENNEAFFGQGTRLTVV.